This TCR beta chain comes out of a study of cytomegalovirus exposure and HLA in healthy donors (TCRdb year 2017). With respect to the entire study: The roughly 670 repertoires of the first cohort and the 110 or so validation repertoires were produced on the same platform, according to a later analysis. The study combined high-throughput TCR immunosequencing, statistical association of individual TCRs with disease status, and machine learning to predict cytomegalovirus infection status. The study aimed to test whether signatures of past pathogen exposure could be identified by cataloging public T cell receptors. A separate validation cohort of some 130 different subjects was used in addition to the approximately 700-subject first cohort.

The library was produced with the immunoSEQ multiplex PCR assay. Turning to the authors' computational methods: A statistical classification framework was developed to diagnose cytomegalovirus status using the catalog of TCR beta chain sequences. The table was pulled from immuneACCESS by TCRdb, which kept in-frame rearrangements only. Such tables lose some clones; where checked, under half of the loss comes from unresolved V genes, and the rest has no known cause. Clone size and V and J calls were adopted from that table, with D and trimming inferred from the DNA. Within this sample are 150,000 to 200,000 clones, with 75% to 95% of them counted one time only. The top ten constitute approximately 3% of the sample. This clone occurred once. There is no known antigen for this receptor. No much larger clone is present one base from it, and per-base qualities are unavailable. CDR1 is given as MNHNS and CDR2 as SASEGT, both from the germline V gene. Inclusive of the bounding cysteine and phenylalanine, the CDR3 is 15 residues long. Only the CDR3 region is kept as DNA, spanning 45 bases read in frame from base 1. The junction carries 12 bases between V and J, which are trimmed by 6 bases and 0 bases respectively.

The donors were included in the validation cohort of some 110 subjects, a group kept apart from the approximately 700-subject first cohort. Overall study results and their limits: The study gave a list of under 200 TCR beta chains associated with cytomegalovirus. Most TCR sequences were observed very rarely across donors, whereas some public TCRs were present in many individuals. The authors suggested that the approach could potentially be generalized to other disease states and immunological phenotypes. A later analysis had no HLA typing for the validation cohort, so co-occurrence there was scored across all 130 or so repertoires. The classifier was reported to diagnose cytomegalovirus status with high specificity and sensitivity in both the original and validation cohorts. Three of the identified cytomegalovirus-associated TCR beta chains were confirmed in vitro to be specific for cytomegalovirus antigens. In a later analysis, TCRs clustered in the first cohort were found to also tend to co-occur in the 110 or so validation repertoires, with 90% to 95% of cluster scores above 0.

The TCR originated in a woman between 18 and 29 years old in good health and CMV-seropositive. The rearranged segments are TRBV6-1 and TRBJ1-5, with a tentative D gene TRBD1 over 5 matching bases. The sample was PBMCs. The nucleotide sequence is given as TGTGCCAGCAGCGCCAAGACAGTTAGCAATCAGCCCCAGCATTTT. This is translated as CASSAKTVSNQPQHF.